This T cell receptor (beta chain) was sequenced in a study of T cell responses to AZD1222 COVID-19 vaccine. This clone showed up just a few times. Its antigen is unidentified. Generated by immunoSEQ multiplex PCR, the TCRdb table keeps only in-frame clones and is missing some. Of 85,000 to 130,000 clones in the sample, over 90% were seen once. Findings of the study overall: Spike-specific TCR breadth and depth were elevated following two AZD1222 doses. Sampling that yielded the repertoires occurred only after the peak T cell response.

Sequenced material: peripheral blood, taken on day 0 of AZD1222 vaccination. The sequence was collected from an adult in good health.

CDR3 loop: CASSRGTPAEAFF. The CDR3 DNA is TGTGCCAGCAGTCGTGGGACTCCAGCTGAAGCTTTCTTT. The rearrangement links TRBV3-1 (or the pseudogene TRBV3-2) to TRBJ1-1; a weak D match, TRBD1 (5 bases). The germline gives CDR1 LGHDT, CDR2 YNNKEL (reference sequence). Deletions cut 6 bases from V and 6 bases from J, with 14 bases between. This CDR3 is 13 amino acids long.